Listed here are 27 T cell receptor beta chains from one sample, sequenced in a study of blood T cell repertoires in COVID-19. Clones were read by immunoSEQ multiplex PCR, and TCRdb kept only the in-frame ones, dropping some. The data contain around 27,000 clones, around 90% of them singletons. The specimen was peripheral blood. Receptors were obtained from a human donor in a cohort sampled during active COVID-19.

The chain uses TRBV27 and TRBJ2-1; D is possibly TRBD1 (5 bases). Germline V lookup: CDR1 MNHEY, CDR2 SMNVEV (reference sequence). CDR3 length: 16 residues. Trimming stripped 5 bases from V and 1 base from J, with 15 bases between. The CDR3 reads CASSTPQKGSYNEQFF. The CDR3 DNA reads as TGTGCCAGCAGTACCCCCCAAAAGGGGTCCTACAATGAGCAGTTCTTC.

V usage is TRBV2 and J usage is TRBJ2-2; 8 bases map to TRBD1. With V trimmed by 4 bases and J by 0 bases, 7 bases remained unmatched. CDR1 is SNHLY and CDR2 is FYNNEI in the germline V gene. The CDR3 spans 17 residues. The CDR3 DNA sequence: TGTGCCAGCAGTGGGGTTTCGGGACAGGCGAACACCGGGGAGCTGTTTTTT. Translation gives CASSGVSGQANTGELFF.

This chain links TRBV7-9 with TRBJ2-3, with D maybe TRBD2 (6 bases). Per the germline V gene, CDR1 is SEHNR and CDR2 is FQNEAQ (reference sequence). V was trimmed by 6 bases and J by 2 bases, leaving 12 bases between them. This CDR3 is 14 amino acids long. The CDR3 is CASRPWGDTDTQYF. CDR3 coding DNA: TGTGCCAGCAGACCTTGGGGGGACACAGATACGCAGTATTTT.

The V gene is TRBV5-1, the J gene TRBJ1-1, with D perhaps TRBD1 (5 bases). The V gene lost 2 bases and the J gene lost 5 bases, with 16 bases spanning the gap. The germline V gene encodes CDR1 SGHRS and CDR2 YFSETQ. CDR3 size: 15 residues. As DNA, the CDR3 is TGCGCCAGCAGCTTCACACAGGATCCGGTGACTGAAGCTTTCTTT. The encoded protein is CASSFTQDPVTEAFF. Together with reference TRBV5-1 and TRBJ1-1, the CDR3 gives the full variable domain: KAGVTQTPRYLIKTRGQQVTLSCSPISGHRSVSWYQQTPGQGLQFLFEYFSETQRNKGNFPGRFSGRQFSNSRSEMNVSTLELGDSALYLCASSFTQDPVTEAFFGQGTRLTVV.

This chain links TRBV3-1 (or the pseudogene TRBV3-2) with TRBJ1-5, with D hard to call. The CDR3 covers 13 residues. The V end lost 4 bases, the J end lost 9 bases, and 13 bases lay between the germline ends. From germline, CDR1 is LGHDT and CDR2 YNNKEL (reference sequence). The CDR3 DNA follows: TGTGCCAGCAGCCTGTCCCCAGGATCGCCCCAGCATTTT. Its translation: CASSLSPGSPQHF.

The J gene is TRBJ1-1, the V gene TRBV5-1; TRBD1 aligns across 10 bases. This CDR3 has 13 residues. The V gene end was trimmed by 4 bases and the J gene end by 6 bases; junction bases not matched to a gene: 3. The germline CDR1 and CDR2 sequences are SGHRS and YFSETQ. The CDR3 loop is CASSRGQGAEAFF. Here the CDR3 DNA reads TGCGCCAGCAGCCGTGGACAGGGGGCTGAAGCTTTCTTT.

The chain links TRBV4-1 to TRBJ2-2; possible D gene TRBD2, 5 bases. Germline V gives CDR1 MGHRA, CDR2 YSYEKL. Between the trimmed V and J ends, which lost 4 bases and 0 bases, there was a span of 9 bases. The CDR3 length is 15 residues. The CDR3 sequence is CASSPRVTNTGELFF. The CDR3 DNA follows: TGCGCCAGCAGCCCGCGGGTTACGAACACCGGGGAGCTGTTTTTT.

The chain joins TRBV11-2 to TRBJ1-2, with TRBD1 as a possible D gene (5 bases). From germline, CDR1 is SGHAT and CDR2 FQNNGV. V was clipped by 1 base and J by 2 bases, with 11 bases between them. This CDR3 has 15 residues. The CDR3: CASSLGSGGNYGYTF. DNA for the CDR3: TGTGCCAGCAGCTTAGGGTCGGGGGGAAACTATGGCTACACCTTC.

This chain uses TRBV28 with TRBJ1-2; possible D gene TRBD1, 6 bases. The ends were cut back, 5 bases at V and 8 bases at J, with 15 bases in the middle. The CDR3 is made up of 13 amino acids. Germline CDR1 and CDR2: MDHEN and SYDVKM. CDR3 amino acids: CASSQPGQRGYTF. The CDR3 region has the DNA TGTGCCAGCAGTCAACCGGGACAACGGGGCTACACCTTC.

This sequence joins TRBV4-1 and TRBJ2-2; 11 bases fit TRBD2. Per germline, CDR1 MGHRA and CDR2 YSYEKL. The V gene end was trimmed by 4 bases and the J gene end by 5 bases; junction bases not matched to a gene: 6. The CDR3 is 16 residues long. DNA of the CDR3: TGCGCCAGCAGCCTTAGCGGGGGGGCCGAAACCGGGGAGCTGTTTTTT. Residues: CASSLSGGAETGELFF.

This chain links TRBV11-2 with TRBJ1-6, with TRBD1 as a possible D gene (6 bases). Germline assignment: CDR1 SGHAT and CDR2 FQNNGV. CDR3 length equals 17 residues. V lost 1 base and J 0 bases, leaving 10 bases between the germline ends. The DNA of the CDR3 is TGTGCCAGCAGCTTAGTACAAGGGGGCTCCTATAATTCACCCCTCCACTTT. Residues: CASSLVQGGSYNSPLHF. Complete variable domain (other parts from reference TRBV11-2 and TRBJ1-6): EAGVAQSPRYKIIEKRQSVAFWCNPISGHATLYWYQQILGQGPKLLIQFQNNGVVDDSQLPKDRFSAERLKGVDSTLKIQPAKLEDSAVYLCASSLVQGGSYNSPLHFGNGTRLTVT.

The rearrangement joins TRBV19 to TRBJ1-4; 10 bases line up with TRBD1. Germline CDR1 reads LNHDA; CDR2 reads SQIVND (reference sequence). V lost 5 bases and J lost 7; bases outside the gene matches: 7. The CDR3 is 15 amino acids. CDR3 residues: CASSVDRGFSEKLFF. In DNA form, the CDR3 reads TGTGCCAGTAGTGTGGACAGGGGGTTCAGTGAAAAACTGTTTTTT.

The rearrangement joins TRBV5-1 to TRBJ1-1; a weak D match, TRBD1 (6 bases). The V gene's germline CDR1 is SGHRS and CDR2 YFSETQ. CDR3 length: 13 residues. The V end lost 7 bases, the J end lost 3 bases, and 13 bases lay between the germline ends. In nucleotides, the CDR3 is TGCGCCAGCTCAGGGTCAGGGGACACTGAAGCTTTCTTT. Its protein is CASSGSGDTEAFF.

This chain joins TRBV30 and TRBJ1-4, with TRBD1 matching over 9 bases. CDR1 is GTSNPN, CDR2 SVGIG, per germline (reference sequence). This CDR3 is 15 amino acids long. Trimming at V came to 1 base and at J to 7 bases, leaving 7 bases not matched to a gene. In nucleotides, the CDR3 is TGTGCCTGGAGTGGAGGACAGGGGAGGGGTGAAAAACTGTTTTTT. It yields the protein CAWSGGQGRGEKLFF.

The CDR3 region is CASSQQVNQPQHF. CDR3 bases: TGTGCCAGCAGTCAACAGGTGAATCAGCCCCAGCATTTT. V usage is TRBV12-3 or TRBV12-4 and J usage is TRBJ1-5, with a tentative D call TRBD1 (5 bases). V lost 5 bases, J lost 4 bases, and 9 bases lay in between. This CDR3 is 13 amino acids long.

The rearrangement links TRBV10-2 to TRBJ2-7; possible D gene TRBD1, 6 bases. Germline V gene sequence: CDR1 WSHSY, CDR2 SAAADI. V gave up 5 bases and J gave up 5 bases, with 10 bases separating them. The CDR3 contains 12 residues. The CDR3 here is CASSLQGHEQYF. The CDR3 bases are TGCGCCAGCAGTTTACAGGGTCACGAGCAGTACTTC.

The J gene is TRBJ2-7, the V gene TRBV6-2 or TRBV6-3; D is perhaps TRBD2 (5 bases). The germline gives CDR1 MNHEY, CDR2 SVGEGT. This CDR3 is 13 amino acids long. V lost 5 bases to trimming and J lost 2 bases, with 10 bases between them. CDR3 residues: CASSPTGAYEQYF. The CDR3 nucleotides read TGTGCCAGCAGTCCGACCGGGGCCTACGAGCAGTACTTC.

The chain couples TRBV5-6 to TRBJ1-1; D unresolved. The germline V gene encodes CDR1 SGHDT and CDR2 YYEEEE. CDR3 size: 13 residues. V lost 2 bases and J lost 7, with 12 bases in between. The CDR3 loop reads CASSFPVGGEAFF. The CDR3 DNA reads TGTGCCAGCAGCTTCCCAGTCGGCGGTGAAGCTTTCTTT.

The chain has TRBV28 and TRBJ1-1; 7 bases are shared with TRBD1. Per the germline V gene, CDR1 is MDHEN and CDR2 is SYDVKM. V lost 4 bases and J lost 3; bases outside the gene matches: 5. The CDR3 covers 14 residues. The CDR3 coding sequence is TGTGCCAGCAGTTCCGCAGGGGGATACACTGAAGCTTTCTTT. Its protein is CASSSAGGYTEAFF.

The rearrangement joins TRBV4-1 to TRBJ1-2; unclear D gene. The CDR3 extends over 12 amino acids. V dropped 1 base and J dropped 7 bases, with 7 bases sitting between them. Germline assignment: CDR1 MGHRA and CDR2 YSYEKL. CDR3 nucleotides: TGCGCCAGCAGCCAAGCCGGGAGTGGCTACACCTTC. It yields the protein CASSQAGSGYTF.

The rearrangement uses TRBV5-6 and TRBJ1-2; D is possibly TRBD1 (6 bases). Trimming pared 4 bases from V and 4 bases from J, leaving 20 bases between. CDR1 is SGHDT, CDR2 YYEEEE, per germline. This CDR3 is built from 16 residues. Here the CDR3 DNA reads TGTGCCAGCAGCACAGTGACAGGCCATTTAGCCTATGGCTACACCTTC. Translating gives CASSTVTGHLAYGYTF.

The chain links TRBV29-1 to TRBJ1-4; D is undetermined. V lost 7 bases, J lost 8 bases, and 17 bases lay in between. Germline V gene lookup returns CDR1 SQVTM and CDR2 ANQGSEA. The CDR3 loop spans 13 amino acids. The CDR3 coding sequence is TGCAGCGCCGAAGGACTTCTTGACGAAAAACTGTTTTTT. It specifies CSAEGLLDEKLFF.

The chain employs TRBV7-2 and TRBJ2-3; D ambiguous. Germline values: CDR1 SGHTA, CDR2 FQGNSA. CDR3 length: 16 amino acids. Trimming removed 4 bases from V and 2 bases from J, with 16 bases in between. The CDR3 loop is CASSYTTSLYTDTQYF. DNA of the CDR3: TGTGCCAGCAGCTATACTACATCCCTTTACACAGATACGCAGTATTTT.

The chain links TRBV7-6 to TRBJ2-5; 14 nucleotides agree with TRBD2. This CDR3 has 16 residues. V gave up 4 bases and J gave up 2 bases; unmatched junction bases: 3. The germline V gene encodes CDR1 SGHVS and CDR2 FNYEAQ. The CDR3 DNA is TGTGCCAGCAGCTCGGGACTAGCGGGGGTACAAGAGACCCAGTACTTC. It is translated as CASSSGLAGVQETQYF.

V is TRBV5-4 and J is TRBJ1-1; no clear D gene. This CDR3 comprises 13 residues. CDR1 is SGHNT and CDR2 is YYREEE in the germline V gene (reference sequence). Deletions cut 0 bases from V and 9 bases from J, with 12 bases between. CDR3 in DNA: TGTGCCAGCAGCTTGGCGGGGTCCGATAAAGCTTTCTTT. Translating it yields CASSLAGSDKAFF.

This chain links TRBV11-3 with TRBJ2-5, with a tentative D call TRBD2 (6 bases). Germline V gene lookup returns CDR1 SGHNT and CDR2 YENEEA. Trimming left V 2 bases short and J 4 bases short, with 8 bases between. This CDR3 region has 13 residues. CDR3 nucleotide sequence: TGTGCCAGCAGCTTACGGGGGAGAGAGACCCAGTACTTC. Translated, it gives CASSLRGRETQYF. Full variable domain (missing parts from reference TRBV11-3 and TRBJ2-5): EAGVVQSPRYKIIEKKQPVAFWCNPISGHNTLYWYLQNLGQGPELLIRYENEEAVDDSQLPKDRFSAERLKGVDSTLKIQPAELGDSAVYLCASSLRGRETQYFGPGTRLLVL.

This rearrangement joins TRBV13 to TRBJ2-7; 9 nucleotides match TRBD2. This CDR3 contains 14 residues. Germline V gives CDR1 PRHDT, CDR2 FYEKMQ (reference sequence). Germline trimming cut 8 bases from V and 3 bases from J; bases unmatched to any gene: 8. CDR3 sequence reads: CASRRAGGNYEQYF. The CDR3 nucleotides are TGTGCCAGCCGCCGGGCGGGGGGGAACTACGAGCAGTACTTC.